Listed here are 9 T cell receptor beta chains from one sample, sequenced in a study of T cell responses to AZD1222 COVID-19 vaccine. TCRdb keeps only in-frame clones here, not all; method: immunoSEQ multiplex PCR. The repertoire holds 60,000 to 80,000 clones, about 90% seen once, with just under 5% in the top ten. Sequences were derived from peripheral blood, sampled on day 0 of AZD1222 vaccination. These receptors were obtained from an adult in good health.

This chain connects TRBV7-6 to TRBJ2-1; a weak D match, TRBD1 (6 bases). The germline V and J ends were trimmed by 1 base and 4 bases, with 8 bases remaining between them. Per the germline V gene, CDR1 is SGHVS and CDR2 is FNYEAQ. The CDR3 loop spans 14 amino acids. This CDR3 is CASSLEGQYNEQFF. The CDR3 DNA sequence: TGTGCCAGCAGCTTAGAAGGACAGTACAATGAGCAGTTCTTC.

The CDR3 reads CASRSTGDRGEQYF. Here the CDR3 DNA reads TGTGCCAGCAGGTCAACAGGGGATCGGGGCGAGCAGTACTTC. The chain recombines TRBV5-5 with TRBJ2-7; 7 bases line up with TRBD1. CDR1 is SGHKS, CDR2 YYEKEE, per germline (reference sequence). Trimming at V came to 5 bases and at J to 6 bases, leaving 11 bases not matched to a gene. This CDR3 comprises 14 residues.

This clone came up once. The CDR3: CASSHQSTGTTEAFF. CDR3 DNA: TGTGCCAGCAGCCACCAATCTACAGGGACCACTGAAGCTTTCTTT. The chain joins TRBV7-9 to TRBJ1-1; a weak D match, TRBD1 (6 bases). This CDR3 spans 15 amino acids. The germline CDR1 and CDR2 sequences are SEHNR and FQNEAQ (reference sequence). The ends were cut back, 5 bases at V and 4 bases at J, with 17 bases in the middle.

The V call is TRBV12-5, the J call TRBJ1-1, with D hard to call. This CDR3 has 13 amino acids. Germline-derived CDR1 and CDR2 are LGHNT and FRNRAP. The V end was cut by 4 bases, the J end by 1 base, with 7 bases between. This CDR3 reads CASGSNENTEAFF. Here the CDR3 DNA reads TGTGCTAGTGGTTCCAACGAGAACACTGAAGCTTTCTTT.

This sequence joins TRBV18 and TRBJ1-4; D gene unclear. V lost 8 bases and J 4 bases, leaving 8 bases between the germline ends. The germline V gene has CDR1 KGHSH and CDR2 LQKENI. The CDR3 has 12 residues. The CDR3 protein is CASKEGNEKLFF. The CDR3 region has the DNA TGTGCCAGCAAGGAGGGTAATGAAAAACTGTTTTTT.

This sequence joins TRBV6-5 and TRBJ2-7; weak D call: TRBD2 (7 bases). The V gene lost 2 bases and the J gene lost 5 bases, with 10 bases spanning the gap. CDR3 length equals 13 residues. Germline V CDR1 and CDR2: MNHEY, SVGAGI. The CDR3: CASSYRGGDEQYF. The CDR3 DNA is TGTGCCAGCAGTTACAGGGGGGGAGACGAGCAGTACTTC.

The V gene is TRBV29-1, the J gene TRBJ2-7; 11 nucleotides line up with TRBD2. V was pared by 2 bases and J by 4 bases, with 4 bases of the junction left unmatched. The germline V gene has CDR1 SQVTM and CDR2 ANQGSEA. The CDR3 length is 14 residues. The CDR3 protein is CSVEQLAGGYEQYF. The CDR3 nucleotides are TGCAGCGTTGAACAGCTAGCGGGGGGTTACGAGCAGTACTTC.

CDR3: CASSWGGGGEAEQYF. The CDR3 DNA reads as TGTGCCAGCAGTTGGGGAGGAGGGGGCGAGGCCGAGCAGTACTTC. The rearrangement uses TRBV6-5 and TRBJ2-7, with D possibly being TRBD1 (7 bases). V was shortened by 4 bases and J by 6 bases, with 19 bases between the two germline ends. Germline lookup yields CDR1 MNHEY and CDR2 SVGAGI. This CDR3 has 15 amino acids.

The chain combines TRBV7-3 with TRBJ2-2; D gene unclear. CDR3 length: 16 amino acids. From germline, CDR1 is SGHTA and CDR2 FQGTGA. V was pared by 5 bases and J by 0 bases, with 13 bases between. Here the CDR3 DNA reads TGTGCCAGCAGCCCCGCCGCATCTACGAACACCGGGGAGCTGTTTTTT. Amino acid sequence: CASSPAASTNTGELFF.